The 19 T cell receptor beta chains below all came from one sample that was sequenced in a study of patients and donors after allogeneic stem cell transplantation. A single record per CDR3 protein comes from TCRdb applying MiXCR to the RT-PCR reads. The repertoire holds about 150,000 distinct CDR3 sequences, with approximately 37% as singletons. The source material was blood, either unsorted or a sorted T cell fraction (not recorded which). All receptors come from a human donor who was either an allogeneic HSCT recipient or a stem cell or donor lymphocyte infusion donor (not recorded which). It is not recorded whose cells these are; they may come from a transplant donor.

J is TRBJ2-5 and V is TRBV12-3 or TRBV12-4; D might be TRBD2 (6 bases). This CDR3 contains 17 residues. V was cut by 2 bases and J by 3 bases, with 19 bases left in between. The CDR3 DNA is TGTGCCAGCAGTTTATCTAGGGCACGGGGGTTGAAAGAGACCCAGTACTTC. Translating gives CASSLSRARGLKETQYF.

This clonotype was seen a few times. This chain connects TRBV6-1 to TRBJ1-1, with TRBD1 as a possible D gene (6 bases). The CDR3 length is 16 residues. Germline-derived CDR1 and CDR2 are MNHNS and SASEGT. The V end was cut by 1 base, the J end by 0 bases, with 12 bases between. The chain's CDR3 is CASSEEGGPLNTEAFF. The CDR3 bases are TGTGCCAGCAGTGAAGAAGGGGGACCGTTGAACACTGAAGCTTTCTTT.

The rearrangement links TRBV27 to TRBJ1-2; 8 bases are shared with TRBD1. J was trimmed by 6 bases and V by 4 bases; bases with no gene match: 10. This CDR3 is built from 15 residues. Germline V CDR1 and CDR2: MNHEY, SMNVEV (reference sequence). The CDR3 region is CASSYTPGGFNGYTF. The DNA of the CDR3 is TGTGCCAGCAGTTATACACCAGGGGGCTTTAATGGCTACACCTTC.

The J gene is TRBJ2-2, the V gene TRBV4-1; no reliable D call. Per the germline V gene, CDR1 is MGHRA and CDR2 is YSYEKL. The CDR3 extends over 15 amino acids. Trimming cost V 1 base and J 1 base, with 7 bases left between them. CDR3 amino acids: CASSQGNRNTGELFF. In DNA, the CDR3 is TGCGCCAGCAGCCAAGGCAACAGGAACACCGGGGAGCTGTTTTTT.

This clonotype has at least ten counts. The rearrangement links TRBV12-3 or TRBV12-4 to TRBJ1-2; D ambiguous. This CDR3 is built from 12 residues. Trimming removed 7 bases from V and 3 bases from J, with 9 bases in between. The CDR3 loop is CASNRVDYGYTF. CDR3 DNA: TGTGCCAGCAATAGGGTCGACTATGGCTACACCTTC.

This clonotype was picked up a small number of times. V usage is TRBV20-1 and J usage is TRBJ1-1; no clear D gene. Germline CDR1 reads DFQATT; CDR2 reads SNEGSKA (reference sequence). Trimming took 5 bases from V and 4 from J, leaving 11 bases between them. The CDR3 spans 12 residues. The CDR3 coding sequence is TGCAGTGCTGCCGATGAGGGCACTGAAGCTTTCTTT. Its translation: CSAADEGTEAFF.

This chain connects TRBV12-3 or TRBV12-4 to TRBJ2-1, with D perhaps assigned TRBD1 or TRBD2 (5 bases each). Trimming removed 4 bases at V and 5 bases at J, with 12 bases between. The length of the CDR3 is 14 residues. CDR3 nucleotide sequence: TGTGCCAGCAGTTCGGGGCTCGAGGACAATGAGCAGTTCTTC. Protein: CASSSGLEDNEQFF.

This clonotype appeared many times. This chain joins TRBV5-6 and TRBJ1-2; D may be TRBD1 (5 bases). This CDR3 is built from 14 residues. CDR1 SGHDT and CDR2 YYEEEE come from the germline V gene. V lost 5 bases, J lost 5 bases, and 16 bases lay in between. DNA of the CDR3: TGTGCCAGCAGAGATGAACAGGTCGGGTATGGCTACACCTTC. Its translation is CASRDEQVGYGYTF.

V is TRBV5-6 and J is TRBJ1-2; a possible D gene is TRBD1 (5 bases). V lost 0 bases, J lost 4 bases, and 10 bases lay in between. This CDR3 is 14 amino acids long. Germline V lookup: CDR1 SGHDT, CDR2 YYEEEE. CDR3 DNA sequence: TGTGCCAGCAGCTTGGCAGGGTATGGCTATGGCTACACCTTC. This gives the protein CASSLAGYGYGYTF.

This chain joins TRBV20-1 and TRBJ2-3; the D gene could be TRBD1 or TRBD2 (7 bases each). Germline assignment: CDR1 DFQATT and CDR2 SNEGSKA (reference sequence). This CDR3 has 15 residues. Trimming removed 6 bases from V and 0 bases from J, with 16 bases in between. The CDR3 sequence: CSALQGGRSTDTQYF. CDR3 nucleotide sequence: TGCAGTGCGCTGCAGGGGGGGCGGAGCACAGATACGCAGTATTTT.

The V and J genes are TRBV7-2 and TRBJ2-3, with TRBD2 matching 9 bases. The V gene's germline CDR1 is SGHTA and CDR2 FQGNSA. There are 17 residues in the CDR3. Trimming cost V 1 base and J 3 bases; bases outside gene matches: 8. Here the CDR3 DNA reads TGTGCCAGCAGCTTAGGATATGGCGGGGGGGCGACAGATACGCAGTATTTT. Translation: CASSLGYGGGATDTQYF.

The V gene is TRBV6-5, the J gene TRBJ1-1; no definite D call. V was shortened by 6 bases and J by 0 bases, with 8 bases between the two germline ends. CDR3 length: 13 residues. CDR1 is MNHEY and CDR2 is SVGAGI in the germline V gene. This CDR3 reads CASSRIMNTEAFF. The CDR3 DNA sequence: TGTGCCAGCAGCCGGATTATGAACACTGAAGCTTTCTTT.

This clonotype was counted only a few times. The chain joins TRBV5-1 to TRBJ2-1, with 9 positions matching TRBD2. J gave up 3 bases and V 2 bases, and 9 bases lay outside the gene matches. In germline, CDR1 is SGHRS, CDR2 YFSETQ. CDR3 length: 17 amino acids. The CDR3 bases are TGCGCCAGCAGCTTTACCGGGACTAGCAGATACTACAATGAGCAGTTCTTC. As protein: CASSFTGTSRYYNEQFF.

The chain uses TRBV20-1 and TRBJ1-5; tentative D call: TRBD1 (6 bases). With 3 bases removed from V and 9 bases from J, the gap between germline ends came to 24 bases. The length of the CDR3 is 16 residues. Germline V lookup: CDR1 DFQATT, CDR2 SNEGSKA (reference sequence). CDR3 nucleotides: TGCAGTGCTAGGGCTCCCCACGGGGGGCCCTCAGGGCCCCAGCATTTT. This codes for CSARAPHGGPSGPQHF.

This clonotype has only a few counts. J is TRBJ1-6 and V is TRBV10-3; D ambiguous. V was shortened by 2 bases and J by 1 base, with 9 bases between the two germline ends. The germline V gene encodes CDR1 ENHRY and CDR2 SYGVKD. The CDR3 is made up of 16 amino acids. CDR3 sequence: CAISELQTSYNSPLHF. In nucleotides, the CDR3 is TGTGCCATCAGTGAGCTCCAGACTTCCTATAATTCACCCCTCCACTTT.

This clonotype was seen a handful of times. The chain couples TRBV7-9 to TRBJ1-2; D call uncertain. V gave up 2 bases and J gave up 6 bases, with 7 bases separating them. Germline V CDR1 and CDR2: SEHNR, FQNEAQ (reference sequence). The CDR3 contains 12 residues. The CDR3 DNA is TGTGCCAGCAGCTTACCCCCGGATGGCTACACCTTC. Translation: CASSLPPDGYTF. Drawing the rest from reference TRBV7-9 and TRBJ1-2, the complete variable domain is DTGVSQNPRHKITKRGQNVTFRCDPISEHNRLYWYRQTLGQGPEFLTYFQNEAQLEKSRLLSDRFSAERPKGSFSTLEIQRTEQGDSAMYLCASSLPPDGYTFGSGTRLTVV.

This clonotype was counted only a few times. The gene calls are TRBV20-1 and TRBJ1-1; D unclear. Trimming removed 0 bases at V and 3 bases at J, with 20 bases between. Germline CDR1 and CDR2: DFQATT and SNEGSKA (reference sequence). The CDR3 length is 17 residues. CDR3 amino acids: CSAREGSLKYRDTEAFF. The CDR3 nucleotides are TGCAGTGCTAGAGAGGGCTCCCTGAAATATAGGGACACTGAAGCTTTCTTT.

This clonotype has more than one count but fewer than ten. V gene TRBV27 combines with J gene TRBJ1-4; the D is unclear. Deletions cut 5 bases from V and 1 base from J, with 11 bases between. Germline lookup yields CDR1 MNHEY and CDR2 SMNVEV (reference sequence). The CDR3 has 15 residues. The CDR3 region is CASSATGRTNEKLFF. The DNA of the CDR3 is TGTGCCAGCAGTGCGACGGGGAGAACTAATGAAAAACTGTTTTTT.

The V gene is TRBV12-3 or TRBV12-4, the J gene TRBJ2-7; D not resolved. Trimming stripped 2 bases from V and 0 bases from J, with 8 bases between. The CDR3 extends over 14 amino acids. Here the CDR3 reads CASSLLESSYEQYF. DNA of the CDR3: TGTGCCAGCAGTTTATTGGAGAGCTCCTACGAGCAGTACTTC.